This T cell receptor beta chain came from a study of tumor and adjacent non-tumor tissue in lung cancer. The CDR3 totals 13 residues. The germline CDR1 and CDR2 sequences are SGHAT and FQNNGV. No cell sorting was done before RNA was extracted from the tissue. A word on this clonotype: Relative to the germline gene, one junction end is altered; a read error may explain this.

The library came from three nested PCR rounds adapted from ARM-PCR protocols. TCRdb redid the calling of the multiplex PCR reads with MiXCR, one entry per CDR3 protein. The sample holds fewer than 120,000 distinct CDR3 sequences; about 80% are singletons and the top ten take 20% to 25%. The chain couples TRBV11-2 to TRBJ2-7, with no clear D. The TCR sequence derives from a man between 65 and 85 years old with non-small cell lung cancer. Sequencing was performed on lung tumor tissue. The CDR3 nucleotides read TGCGTCGGCAGCTTAGCAGTACCTCTCGAGCAGTACTTC. This encodes CVGSLAVPLEQYF.